Listed here are 9 T cell receptor beta chains from one sample, sequenced in a study of shared clonotypes between healthy human individuals. Naive CD8 cells lacked CD45RO and underwent positive selection for CCR7, leaving out terminally differentiated effector memory CD45RA+ cells. Libraries were prepared by immunoSEQ multiplex PCR; TCRdb keeps only in-frame clonotypes and omits some of them. The sample has around 2.1 million clones, under 95% seen once. The sequencing input was naive CD8+ T cells from PBMCs. These receptors were collected from a man aged 18 to 29 in good health. Some clones in this sample may be carry-over from other donors' samples.

CDR3 in amino acids: CASSPQPLNTEAFF. In nucleotides, the CDR3 is TGTGCCAGCAGCCCCCAACCGCTGAACACTGAAGCTTTCTTT. This chain links TRBV7-8 with TRBJ1-1, with D uncertain. Germline lookup yields CDR1 SGHVS and CDR2 FQNEAQ. The CDR3 is 14 amino acids. Between the trimmed V and J ends, which lost 5 bases and 0 bases, there was a span of 10 bases.

In its sample, this clone was seen a few times. This rearrangement joins TRBV30 to TRBJ1-5; no firm D call. Trimming shortened V by 2 bases and J by 4 bases, and 9 bases separated the two germline ends. The V gene's germline CDR1 is GTSNPN and CDR2 SVGIG (reference sequence). The length of the CDR3 is 13 residues. DNA of the CDR3: TGTGCCTGGAGTTTTCAACCTAATCAGCCCCAGCATTTT. It encodes CAWSFQPNQPQHF.

This sequence joins TRBV4-1 and TRBJ2-7, with 9 bases fitting TRBD2. Germline CDR1 reads MGHRA; CDR2 reads YSYEKL. The CDR3 extends over 12 amino acids. The V segment lost 4 bases and the J segment 6 bases; nucleotides outside the gene matches: 1. The CDR3 spells CASSRAGGEQYF. As DNA, the CDR3 is TGCGCCAGCAGCCGAGCGGGGGGCGAGCAGTACTTC.

The CDR3 DNA follows: TGTGCCAGCAGCCCCACCACGCGGGGTGAGACCCAGTACTTC. It encodes CASSPTTRGETQYF. The V call is TRBV27, the J call TRBJ2-5; D is possibly TRBD2 (6 bases). Germline-derived CDR1 and CDR2 are MNHEY and SMNVEV (reference sequence). V was pared by 6 bases and J by 5 bases, with 16 bases between. This CDR3 contains 14 residues.

The V gene is TRBV28, the J gene TRBJ1-3, with D perhaps TRBD1 (6 bases). Germline V gene lookup returns CDR1 MDHEN and CDR2 SYDVKM. V was trimmed by 5 bases and J by 3 bases, leaving 11 bases between them. There are 14 residues in the CDR3. CDR3 sequence (DNA): TGTGCCAGCAGTAACCGGGACATTGGAAACACCATATATTTT. Residues: CASSNRDIGNTIYF. Full variable domain (outside the CDR3, taken from reference TRBV28 and TRBJ1-3): DVKVTQSSRYLVKRTGEKVFLECVQDMDHENMFWYRQDPGLGLRLIYFSYDVKMKEKGDIPEGYSVSREKKERFSLILESASTNQTSMYLCASSNRDIGNTIYFGEGSWLTVV.

The chain has TRBV7-3 and TRBJ2-1; D unresolved. Germline assignment: CDR1 SGHTA and CDR2 FQGTGA. Trimming stripped 1 base from V and 1 base from J, with 11 bases between. This CDR3 is built from 16 residues. The CDR3 coding sequence is TGTGCCAGCAGCTTAAGCCCGAGAGCATCCTACAATGAGCAGTTCTTC. It specifies CASSLSPRASYNEQFF.

V usage is TRBV9 and J usage is TRBJ1-2; unclear D gene. Trimming removed 3 bases at V and 1 base at J, with 10 bases between. This CDR3 is 14 amino acids long. Germline V gene lookup returns CDR1 SGDLS and CDR2 YYNGEE. The CDR3 loop reads CASSGPYNNYGYTF. The CDR3 region has the DNA TGTGCCAGCAGCGGACCATATAATAACTATGGCTACACCTTC.

V usage is TRBV21-1 and J usage is TRBJ2-7. TRBV21-1 is flagged as a pseudogene. The CDR3 totals 14 residues. The chain's CDR3 is CASSPGALSYEQYF. The CDR3 DNA reads TGTGCCAGCAGCCCCGGGGCACTTTCCTACGAGCAGTACTTC.

This rearrangement joins TRBV5-4 to TRBJ2-2; 9 bases are shared with TRBD2. CDR1 and CDR2 (germline): SGHNT, YYREEE (reference sequence). The CDR3 contains 15 residues. After removal of 0 bases from V and 8 bases from J, the junction contained 5 bases not matched to a gene. The CDR3 loop is CASSLVLAGAGELFF. In nucleotides, the CDR3 is TGTGCCAGCAGCTTGGTATTAGCGGGAGCTGGGGAGCTGTTTTTT. The full variable domain, its missing parts supplied by reference TRBV5-4 and TRBJ2-2, is ETGVTQSPTHLIKTRGQQVTLRCSSQSGHNTVSWYQQALGQGPQFIFQYYREEENGRGNFPPRFSGLQFPNYSSELNVNALELDDSALYLCASSLVLAGAGELFFGEGSRLTVL.